This T cell receptor (beta chain) is drawn from a study of T cell responses to AZD1222 COVID-19 vaccine. In regard to this clone: Its antigen remains unknown.

The assay was immunoSEQ multiplex PCR, and TCRdb's table has in-frame clones only and misses some. Counted here are around 76,000 clones, about four fifths occurring once; the ten biggest clones make up over 7.5%. Study-wide results and caveats: There were vaccine-associated CD4 TCRs across spike, dominant at 160-218 and 743-854. Clonal diversity was possibly underestimated, and the donors were mostly white British, with more females.

The CDR3 contains 13 residues. V was clipped by 3 bases and J by 2 bases, with 7 bases between them. Per germline, CDR1 LGHDT and CDR2 YNNKEL (reference sequence). Material: peripheral blood, obtained on day 0 of AZD1222 vaccination. V usage is TRBV3-1 (or the pseudogene TRBV3-2) and J usage is TRBJ1-2; no firm D call. The origin of this receptor is an adult in good health. Here the CDR3 reads CASSHDENYGYTF. The CDR3 DNA is TGTGCCAGCAGCCACGATGAGAACTATGGCTACACCTTC.